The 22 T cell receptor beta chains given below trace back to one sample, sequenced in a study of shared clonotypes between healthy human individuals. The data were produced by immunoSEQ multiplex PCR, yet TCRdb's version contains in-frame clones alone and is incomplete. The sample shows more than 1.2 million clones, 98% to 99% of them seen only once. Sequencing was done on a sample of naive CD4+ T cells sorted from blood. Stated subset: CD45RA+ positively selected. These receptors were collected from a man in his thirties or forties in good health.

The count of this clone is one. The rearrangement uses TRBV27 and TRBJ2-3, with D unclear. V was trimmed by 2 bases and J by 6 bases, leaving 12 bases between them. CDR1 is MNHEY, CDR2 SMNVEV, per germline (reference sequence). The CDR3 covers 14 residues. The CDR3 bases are TGTGCCAGCAGTTTACGGTCCGTACTGGATACGCAGTATTTT. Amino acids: CASSLRSVLDTQYF.

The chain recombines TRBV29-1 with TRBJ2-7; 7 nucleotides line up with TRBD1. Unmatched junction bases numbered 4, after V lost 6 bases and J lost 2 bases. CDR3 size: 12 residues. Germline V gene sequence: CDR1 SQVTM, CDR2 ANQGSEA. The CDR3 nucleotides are TGCAGCGTCGGACAGGCCCCCTACGAGCAGTACTTC. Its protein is CSVGQAPYEQYF.

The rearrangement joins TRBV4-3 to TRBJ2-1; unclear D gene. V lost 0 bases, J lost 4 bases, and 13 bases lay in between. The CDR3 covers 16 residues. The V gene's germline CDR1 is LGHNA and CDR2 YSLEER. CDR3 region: CASSQDRVQIYNEQFF. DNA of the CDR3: TGCGCCAGCAGCCAAGATCGCGTACAGATTTACAATGAGCAGTTCTTC.

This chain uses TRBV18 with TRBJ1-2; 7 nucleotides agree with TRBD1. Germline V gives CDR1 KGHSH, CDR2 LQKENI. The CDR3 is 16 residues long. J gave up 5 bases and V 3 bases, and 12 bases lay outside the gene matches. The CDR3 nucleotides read TGTGCCAGCTCACCTTCCCGGGACAGACCCCAGTATGGCTACACCTTC. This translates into CASSPSRDRPQYGYTF. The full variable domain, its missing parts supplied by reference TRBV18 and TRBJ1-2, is NAGVMQNPRHLVRRRGQEARLRCSPMKGHSHVYWYRQLPEEGLKFMVYLQKENIIDESGMPKERFSAEFPKEGPSILRIQQVVRGDSAAYFCASSPSRDRPQYGYTFGSGTRLTVV.

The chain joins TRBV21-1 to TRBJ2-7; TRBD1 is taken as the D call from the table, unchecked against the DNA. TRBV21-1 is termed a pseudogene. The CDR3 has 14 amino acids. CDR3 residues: CASSLHRGQGEQYF. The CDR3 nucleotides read TGTGCCAGCAGCCTCCACAGGGGGCAAGGTGAGCAGTACTTC.

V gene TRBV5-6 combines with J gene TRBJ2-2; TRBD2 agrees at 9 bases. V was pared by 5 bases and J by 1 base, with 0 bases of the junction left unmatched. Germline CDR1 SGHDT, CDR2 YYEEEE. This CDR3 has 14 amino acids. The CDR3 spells CASRTSGNTGELFF. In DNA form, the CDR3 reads TGTGCCAGCAGGACTAGCGGGAACACCGGGGAGCTGTTTTTT.

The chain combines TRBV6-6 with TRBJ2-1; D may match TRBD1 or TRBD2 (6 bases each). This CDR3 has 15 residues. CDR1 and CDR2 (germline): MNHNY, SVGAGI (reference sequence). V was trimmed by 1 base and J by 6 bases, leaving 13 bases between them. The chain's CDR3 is CASSYWRGSSNEQFF. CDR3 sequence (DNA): TGTGCCAGCAGTTACTGGAGGGGGAGCTCCAATGAGCAGTTCTTC.

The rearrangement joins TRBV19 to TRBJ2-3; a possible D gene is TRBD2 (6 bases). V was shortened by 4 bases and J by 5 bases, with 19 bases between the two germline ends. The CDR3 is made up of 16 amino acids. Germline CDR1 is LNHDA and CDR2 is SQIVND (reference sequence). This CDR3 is CASSTSFSGLVDTQYF. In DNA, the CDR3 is TGTGCCAGTAGTACCTCGTTCAGCGGGCTAGTAGATACGCAGTATTTT.

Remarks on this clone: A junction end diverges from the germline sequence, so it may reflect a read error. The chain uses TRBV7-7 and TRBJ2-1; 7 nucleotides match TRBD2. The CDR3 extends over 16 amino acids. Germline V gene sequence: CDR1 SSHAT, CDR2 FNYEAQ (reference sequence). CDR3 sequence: CASSPGLLAAYNEQFF. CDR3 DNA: TGTGCTAGCAGTCCAGGGCTGCTAGCGGCCTACAATGAGCAGTTCTTC. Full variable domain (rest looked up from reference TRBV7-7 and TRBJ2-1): GAGVSQSPRYKVTKRGQDVTLRCDPISSHATLYWYQQALGQGPEFLTYFNYEAQPDKSGLPSDRFSAERPEGSISTLTIQRTEQRDSAMYRCASSPGLLAAYNEQFFGPGTRLTVL.

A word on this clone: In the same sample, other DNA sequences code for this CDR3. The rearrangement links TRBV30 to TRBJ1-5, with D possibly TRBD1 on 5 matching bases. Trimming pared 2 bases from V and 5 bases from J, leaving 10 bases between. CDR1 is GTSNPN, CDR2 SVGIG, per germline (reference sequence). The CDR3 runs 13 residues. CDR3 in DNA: TGTGCCTGGAGTTTGGGCAGGGATCAGCCCCAGCATTTT. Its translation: CAWSLGRDQPQHF. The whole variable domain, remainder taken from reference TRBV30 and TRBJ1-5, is SQTIHQWPATLVQPVGSPLSLECTVEGTSNPNLYWYRQAAGRGLQLLFYSVGIGQISSEVPQNLSASRPQDRQFILSSKKLLLSDSGFYLCAWSLGRDQPQHFGDGTRLSIL.

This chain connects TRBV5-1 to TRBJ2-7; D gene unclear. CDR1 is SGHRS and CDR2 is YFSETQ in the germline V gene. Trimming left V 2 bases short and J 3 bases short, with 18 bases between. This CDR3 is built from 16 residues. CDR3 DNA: TGCGCCAGCAGCTTCGTTGAGCCAGCTAAGAACTACGAGCAGTACTTC. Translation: CASSFVEPAKNYEQYF.

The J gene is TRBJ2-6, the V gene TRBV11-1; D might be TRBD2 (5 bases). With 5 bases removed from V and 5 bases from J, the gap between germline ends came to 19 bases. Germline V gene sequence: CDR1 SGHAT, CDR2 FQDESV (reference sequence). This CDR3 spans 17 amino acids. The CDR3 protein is CASSMRRGAARANVLTF. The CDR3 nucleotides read TGTGCCAGCAGCATGCGTCGGGGAGCAGCTAGGGCCAACGTCCTGACTTTC. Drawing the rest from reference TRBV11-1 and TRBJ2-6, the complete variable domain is EAEVAQSPRYKITEKSQAVAFWCDPISGHATLYWYRQILGQGPELLVQFQDESVVDDSQLPKDRFSAERLKGVDSTLKIQPAELGDSAMYLCASSMRRGAARANVLTFGAGSRLTVL.

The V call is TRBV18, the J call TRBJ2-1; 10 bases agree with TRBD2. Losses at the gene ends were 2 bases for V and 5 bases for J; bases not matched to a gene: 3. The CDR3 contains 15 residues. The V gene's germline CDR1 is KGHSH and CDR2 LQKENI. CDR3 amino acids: CASSPILAGDNEQFF. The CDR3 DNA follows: TGTGCCAGCTCACCAATTCTAGCGGGAGACAATGAGCAGTTCTTC.

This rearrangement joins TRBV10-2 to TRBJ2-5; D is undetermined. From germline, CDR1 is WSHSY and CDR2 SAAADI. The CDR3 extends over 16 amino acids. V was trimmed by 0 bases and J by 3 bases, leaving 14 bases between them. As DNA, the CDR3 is TGCGCCAGCAGTGAGTCGCCGACTGTTGGGGAAGAGACCCAGTACTTC. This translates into CASSESPTVGEETQYF.

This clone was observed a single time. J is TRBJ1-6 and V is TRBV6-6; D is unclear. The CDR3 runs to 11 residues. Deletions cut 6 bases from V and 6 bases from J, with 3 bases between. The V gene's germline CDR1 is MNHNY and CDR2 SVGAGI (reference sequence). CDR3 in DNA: TGTGCCAGCAGCAGTAATTCACCCCTCCACTTT. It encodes CASSSNSPLHF.

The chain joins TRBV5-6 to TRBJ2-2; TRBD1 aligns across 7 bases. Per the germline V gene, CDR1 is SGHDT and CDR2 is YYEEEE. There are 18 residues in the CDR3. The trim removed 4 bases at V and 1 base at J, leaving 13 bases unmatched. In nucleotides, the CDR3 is TGTGCCAGCAGCCGAGGGGGCATACAAGCGGTGAACACCGGGGAGCTGTTTTTT. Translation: CASSRGGIQAVNTGELFF.

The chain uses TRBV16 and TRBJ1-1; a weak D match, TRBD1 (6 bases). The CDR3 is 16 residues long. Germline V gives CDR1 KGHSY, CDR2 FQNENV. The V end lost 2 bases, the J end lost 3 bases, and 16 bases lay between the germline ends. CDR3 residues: CASSQTGTNRDTEAFF. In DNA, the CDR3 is TGTGCCAGCAGCCAAACAGGGACGAACAGGGACACTGAAGCTTTCTTT.

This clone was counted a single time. The CDR3 DNA reads TGTGCCAGCAGTCCAAGGGGGACAGGGGCCACTGGGAACTATGGCTACACCTTC. This gives the protein CASSPRGTGATGNYGYTF. The chain couples TRBV27 to TRBJ1-2, with TRBD1 identical over 10 bases. Germline values: CDR1 MNHEY, CDR2 SMNVEV (reference sequence). This CDR3 comprises 18 residues. V shed 5 bases and J 2 bases; nucleotides not matched to a gene: 14.

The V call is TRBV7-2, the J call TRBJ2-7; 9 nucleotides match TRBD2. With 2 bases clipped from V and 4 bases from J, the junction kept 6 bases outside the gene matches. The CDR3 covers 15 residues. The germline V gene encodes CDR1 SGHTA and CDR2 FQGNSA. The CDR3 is CASSLTLSGRYEQYF. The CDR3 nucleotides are TGTGCCAGCAGCTTAACTCTTAGCGGGAGATACGAGCAGTACTTC.

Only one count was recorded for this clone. This CDR3 reads CASSPLTPSRSTDTQYF. The CDR3 region has the DNA TGTGCCAGCTCACCACTAACTCCCTCGCGTAGCACAGATACGCAGTATTTT. The gene calls are TRBV18 and TRBJ2-3; D remains ambiguous. Germline V lookup: CDR1 KGHSH, CDR2 LQKENI. Trimming removed 1 base from V and 0 bases from J, with 14 bases in between. The CDR3 length is 17 residues.

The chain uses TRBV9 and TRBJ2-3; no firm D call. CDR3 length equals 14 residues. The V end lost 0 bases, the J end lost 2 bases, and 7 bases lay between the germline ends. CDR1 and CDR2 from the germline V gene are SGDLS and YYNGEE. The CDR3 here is CASSVDGFTDTQYF. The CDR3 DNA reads TGTGCCAGCAGCGTAGACGGATTCACAGATACGCAGTATTTT.

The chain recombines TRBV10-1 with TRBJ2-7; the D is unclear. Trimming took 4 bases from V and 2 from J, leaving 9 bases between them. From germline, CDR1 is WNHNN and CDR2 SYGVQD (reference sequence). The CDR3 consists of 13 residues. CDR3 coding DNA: TGCGCCAGCAGTGGACCGAACGCCTACGAGCAGTACTTC. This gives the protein CASSGPNAYEQYF.